The 10 T cell receptor beta chains in this list originate from one sample, sequenced in a study of blood T cell repertoires in COVID-19. Only in-frame clones appear in the TCRdb table, and some are missing; sequencing was by immunoSEQ multiplex PCR. The sample records around 140,000 clones, around 81% being singletons. Sequencing was carried out using peripheral blood. These receptor sequences come from a human donor in a cohort sampled during active COVID-19.

The chain recombines TRBV27 with TRBJ1-2; a weak D match, TRBD1 (6 bases). Germline values: CDR1 MNHEY, CDR2 SMNVEV (reference sequence). The V and J ends lost 6 bases and 5 bases respectively, with 19 bases between them. The CDR3 extends over 15 amino acids. CDR3 sequence reads: CASRGAGAQGYGYTF. The CDR3 nucleotides read TGTGCCAGCAGGGGGGCCGGGGCGCAGGGGTATGGCTACACCTTC.

The chain has TRBV4-2 and TRBJ2-2; D remains unclear. With 0 bases removed from V and 5 bases from J, the gap between germline ends came to 13 bases. The CDR3 has 16 residues. Looked up from germline, CDR1 is LGHNA and CDR2 is YNFKEQ. CDR3 DNA: TGTGCCAGCAGCCAAGATCACCAGACTCAGACCGGGGAGCTGTTTTTT. This gives the protein CASSQDHQTQTGELFF.

This chain uses TRBV5-6 with TRBJ2-7; a possible D gene is TRBD1 (6 bases). CDR3 length: 14 amino acids. In germline, CDR1 is SGHDT, CDR2 YYEEEE. Trimming cost V 2 bases and J 1 base, with 10 bases left between them. The CDR3 protein is CASSFIGTSYEQYF. The CDR3 nucleotides are TGTGCCAGCAGCTTTATCGGGACATCCTACGAGCAGTACTTC.

The chain couples TRBV18 to TRBJ1-2; possible D gene TRBD1, 6 bases. V lost 3 bases, J lost 0 bases, and 17 bases lay in between. This CDR3 region has 17 residues. The germline gives CDR1 KGHSH, CDR2 LQKENI. DNA of the CDR3: TGTGCCAGCTCACCCCACAGGGAAATGAATACTAACTATGGCTACACCTTC. This sequence encodes CASSPHREMNTNYGYTF.

This clone has just one count. The chain recombines TRBV3-1 (or the pseudogene TRBV3-2) with TRBJ2-5; 13 bases fit TRBD2. V was pared by 5 bases and J by 3 bases, with 18 bases of the junction left unmatched. The CDR3 consists of 20 residues. Germline V gives CDR1 LGHDT, CDR2 YNNKEL (reference sequence). The CDR3 sequence: CASSDPSRLAGGRKKETQYF. CDR3 nucleotides: TGTGCCAGCAGCGACCCCTCTCGACTAGCGGGAGGACGCAAGAAAGAGACCCAGTACTTC.

The CDR3 DNA reads TGTGCCAGCACCTGGTCGAGCTCCTACGAGCAGTACTTC. Translation: CASTWSSSYEQYF. The chain links TRBV6-5 to TRBJ2-7; D gene uncertain. Trimming removed 7 bases from V and 0 bases from J, with 10 bases in between. The CDR3 runs to 13 residues. Per germline, CDR1 MNHEY and CDR2 SVGAGI.

This rearrangement joins TRBV6-5 to TRBJ2-7, with TRBD1 matching 9 bases. The CDR3 consists of 16 residues. Looked up from germline, CDR1 is MNHEY and CDR2 is SVGAGI. J gave up 5 bases and V 2 bases, and 10 bases lay outside the gene matches. The CDR3 loop is CASSYGLGQGAHEQYF. The CDR3 DNA reads as TGTGCCAGCAGTTACGGATTGGGACAGGGTGCCCACGAGCAGTACTTC.

The rearrangement uses TRBV5-3 and TRBJ1-5, with D maybe TRBD1 (6 bases). Being an ORF, TRBV5-3 has a function that is uncertain. The CDR3 has 15 residues. With 4 bases removed from V and 6 bases from J, the gap between germline ends came to 17 bases. The CDR3: CARSKPDSSPQPQHF. CDR3 sequence (DNA): TGTGCCAGAAGCAAACCGGACAGCAGTCCTCAGCCCCAGCATTTT.

V is TRBV20-1 and J is TRBJ2-7; D might be TRBD1 (5 bases). V lost 7 bases and J lost 1, with 8 bases in between. The CDR3 length is 11 residues. Germline V lookup: CDR1 DFQATT, CDR2 SNEGSKA (reference sequence). The CDR3 spells CSEQGSYEQYF. As DNA, the CDR3 is TGCAGTGAGCAGGGATCCTACGAGCAGTACTTC.

The V call is TRBV7-2, the J call TRBJ1-1, with TRBD1 as a possible D gene (6 bases). Germline lookup yields CDR1 SGHTA and CDR2 FQGNSA. This CDR3 is built from 16 residues. V was cut by 4 bases and J by 1 base, with 16 bases left in between. The CDR3 region has the DNA TGTGCCAGCAGCTCCCAGCGTTCCAGGGGGAACACTGAAGCTTTCTTT. It encodes CASSSQRSRGNTEAFF.